This T cell receptor beta chain came from a study of T cell responses to AZD1222 COVID-19 vaccine. The table came from immunoSEQ multiplex PCR; TCRdb's copy has only in-frame clones and leaves some out. The data contain some 94,000 clones, around nine tenths of them seen just once; the ten biggest clones take up 12%. The specimen comprised peripheral blood, sampled on day 0 of AZD1222 vaccination. The sequence was obtained from an adult in good health.

The CDR3, as DNA: TGTGCCAGCAGGCAGGACGGTGAAGCTTTCTTT. Translating it yields CASRQDGEAFF. J is TRBJ1-1 and V is TRBV2; the D is unclear. CDR3 length: 11 residues. V was trimmed by 6 bases and J by 7 bases, leaving 9 bases between them. Per germline, CDR1 SNHLY and CDR2 FYNNEI.